The entry below describes one T cell receptor (beta chain). Antigen specificity is unknown. This record belongs to a study of PD-L1 blockade in urothelial cancer. CDR3 size: 11 residues. V was pared by 6 bases and J by 5 bases, with 10 bases between. Germline assignment: CDR1 DFQATT and CDR2 SNEGSKA (reference sequence). Findings of the study overall: Those with durable benefit had larger increases in tumor-associated blood clones at 3 weeks. Clonality of blood TCR below the median before treatment predicted better survival.

This table comes from immunoSEQ multiplex PCR, and its TCRdb copy is limited to in-frame clones, with some not included. The data contain about 40,000 clones, around 83% of them singletons. The study collected 1 to 8 samples per patient, pretreatment and on-treatment. The chain links TRBV20-1 to TRBJ1-1, with D unresolved. This material consisted of PBMCs, taken around atezolizumab (anti-PD-L1) treatment. The source of this sequence is a man aged 60 to 75 with urothelial cancer. The CDR3 protein is CSAAGRTEAFF. The CDR3 DNA reads as TGCAGTGCCGCAGGTAGGACTGAAGCTTTCTTT.